The clone carrying this T cell receptor beta chain has only a few counts. The sample originates from a study of blood T cell repertoires in COVID-19. Two negative PCRs, clearance, or symptom resolution had been documented for recovered Cohort 3 donors. Measured with immunoSEQ multiplex PCR; TCRdb has only the in-frame clones, and not every one. The sample shows about 280,000 clones, 85% of them seen only once. CDR1 KGHSH and CDR2 LQKENI come from the germline V gene. There are 15 residues in the CDR3. The germline V and J ends were trimmed by 6 bases and 9 bases, with 18 bases remaining between them. This TCR was recovered from a woman aged 45 to 65 who had recovered from COVID-19. The chain is built from TRBV18 and TRBJ1-6, with D perhaps TRBD1 (6 bases). What was sequenced was PBMCs or T cells enriched from blood (not recorded which). For the CDR3, the DNA is TGTGCCAGCTCTACTACAGGGAAAGAGGGTTCACCCCTCCACTTT. Protein product: CASSTTGKEGSPLHF. The full variable domain, with the rest looked up from reference TRBV18 and TRBJ1-6, is NAGVMQNPRHLVRRRGQEARLRCSPMKGHSHVYWYRQLPEEGLKFMVYLQKENIIDESGMPKERFSAEFPKEGPSILRIQQVVRGDSAAYFCASSTTGKEGSPLHFGNGTRLTVT.